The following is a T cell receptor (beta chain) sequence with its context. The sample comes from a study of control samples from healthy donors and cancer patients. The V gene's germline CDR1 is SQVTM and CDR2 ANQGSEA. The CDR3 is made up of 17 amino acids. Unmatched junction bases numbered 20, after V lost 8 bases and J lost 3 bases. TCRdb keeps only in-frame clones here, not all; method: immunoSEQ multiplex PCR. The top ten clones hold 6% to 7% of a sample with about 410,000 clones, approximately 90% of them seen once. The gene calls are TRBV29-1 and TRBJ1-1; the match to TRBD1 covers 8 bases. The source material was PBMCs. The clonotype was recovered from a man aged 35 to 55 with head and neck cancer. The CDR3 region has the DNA TGCAGCTCCAGGGGGCTTCGGTCGTCGGGGAGTCACACTGAAGCTTTCTTT. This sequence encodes CSSRGLRSSGSHTEAFF.